This TCR beta chain was recovered during a study of blood T cell repertoires in COVID-19 (dated by TCRdb to 2019 to 2021). Notes on the research overall: Samples covering the acute and convalescent phases of COVID-19 were provided by collaborators in the United States, Italy and Spain. HLA class I and class II types, where available, came from metadata supplied by the sample provider rather than from assay-based typing. The repertoires were made available in a free public database intended to serve as a resource for research on the immune response to SARS-CoV-2. The sample metadata nearly always contained a de-identified subject ID, COVID-19 status, age in years and sex. Subjects who had been exposed to COVID-19, were actively infected with it, or had recovered from it provided the deeply sampled blood TCRbeta repertoires that made up the dataset. Samples were obtained from the ongoing ImmuneRACE study (first 160 participants) and from over 1,000 subjects provided by 6 global collaborators. The material from the prospective study consisted of cDNA or gDNA derived from T cells, B-cell-depleted T cells, or PBMCs. The paper as a whole reports these results and caveats: How much clinical and demographic metadata was included differed by source and by participant, and the metadata was provided uncurated.

The collaborating institutions used their own protocols to collect whole blood in K2EDTA tubes. For TCRbeta analysis, collaborator samples were shipped as frozen whole blood, as isolated PBMCs, or as DNA extracted from either sample type. TCRbeta CDR3 regions were amplified from genomic DNA by means of the immunoSEQ Assay, a bias-controlled multiplex PCR. As for the authors' bioinformatics: The number of nucleated cells in each sample was estimated from the amplification of reference gene primers within the assay. To quantify the absolute abundance of each unique TCRbeta CDR3 rearrangement, sequence reads were collapsed and filtered. For each sample, productive Simpson clonality was calculated by taking the square root of Simpson's diversity index across productive rearrangements. TCRdb re-hosts the immuneACCESS table, in-frame sequences only. Its copies lack some clones; in the studies checked, an unresolved V gene accounts for under half of them, and the cause for the rest is not known. V and J calls and clone size are given by that table; D and trimming were obtained from the DNA. A total of some 93,000 clones appear in this sample, around nine tenths of them only once. Around a sixth of the sample is held by the ten biggest clonotypes.

Comment on this clone: Its antigen is currently not known. No much larger clonotype is one base removed from it; base qualities were not supplied.

Material: peripheral blood. The clonotype originates from an elderly woman with acute or convalescent COVID-19.

The DNA reads TGTGCCATCAGTCCCCCAGGGGATACGCAGTATTTT. It specifies CAISPPGDTQYF. The sequence joins TRBV10-3 to TRBJ2-3, and the D gene may be TRBD1, 5 bases matching. Relative to germline, V is 5 bases shorter and J is 6 bases shorter, with 9 bases between their ends. Based on the germline V gene, the CDR1 and CDR2 sequences are ENHRY and SYGVKD. The CDR3 sequence holds 12 residues, the cysteine and phenylalanine included. Of the read, only the CDR3 DNA is kept; its 36 bases are in frame from base 1.